One and the same sample provided the 26 T cell receptor beta chains below, sequenced in a study of T cells in Graves' hyperthyroidism and ophthalmopathy. Template material for amplifying TCR beta CDR3 regions consisted of RNA transcripts. With the HTBI primer set, the TCR CDR3 went through a first round of RT-PCR. Via MiXCR, TCRdb re-called the multiplex PCR reads, giving one row per CDR3 protein. The sample includes hundreds of thousands of distinct CDR3 sequences, around 20% of them seen just once. Sequenced sample: blood. Receptors were obtained from a man under 40 with Graves' ophthalmopathy.

The J gene is TRBJ1-1, the V gene TRBV28; possible D gene TRBD1, 5 bases. V lost 1 base and J 3 bases, leaving 21 bases between the germline ends. This CDR3 contains 18 residues. Germline V gene data show CDR1 as MDHEN and CDR2 as SYDVKM. CDR3 nucleotide sequence: TGTGCCAGCAGTTTATTGGGGGTTTGGGGAAGGTTTGACACTGAAGCTTTCTTT. This encodes CASSLLGVWGRFDTEAFF.

This clonotype was detected once. The CDR3 DNA sequence: TGTGCCAGCAGCCAAGGCCTGACAGGGGGTTACGAGCAGTACTTC. Translating it yields CASSQGLTGGYEQYF. The rearrangement uses TRBV14 and TRBJ2-7; TRBD1 agrees at 9 bases. Germline V lookup: CDR1 SGHDN, CDR2 FVKESK. The CDR3 consists of 15 residues. With V trimmed by 1 base and J by 4 bases, 5 bases remained unmatched.

This clonotype was picked up one time. The chain carries TRBV5-1 and TRBJ2-1; a weak D match, TRBD1 (6 bases). The CDR3 sequence is 15 residues long. CDR1 SGHRS and CDR2 YFSETQ come from the germline V gene. Trimming left V 0 bases short and J 4 bases short, with 11 bases between. The CDR3 reads CASSLATGSYNEQFF. For the CDR3, the DNA is TGCGCCAGCAGCTTGGCGACAGGATCTTACAATGAGCAGTTCTTC.

The V call is TRBV3-1, the J call TRBJ1-2; the D is unclear. Per the germline V gene, CDR1 is LGHDT and CDR2 is YNNKEL (reference sequence). V was clipped by 4 bases and J by 8 bases, with 11 bases between them. This CDR3 is 12 amino acids long. The CDR3 loop is CASSRYRSGYTF. The CDR3 bases are TGTGCCAGCAGCCGATACCGAAGCGGCTACACCTTC.

The genes are TRBV7-2 and TRBJ1-1; D is uncertain. Germline V CDR1 and CDR2: SGHTA, FQGNSA. The V gene lost 1 base and the J gene lost 10 bases, with 16 bases spanning the gap. This CDR3 spans 14 amino acids. The CDR3 sequence is CASSLVDTKRRAFF. The DNA for the CDR3 is TGTGCCAGCAGCTTAGTTGACACCAAGAGGAGAGCTTTCTTT.

V and J are TRBV28 and TRBJ2-7; D ambiguous. The CDR3 length is 14 residues. Trimming shortened V by 5 bases and J by 2 bases, and 13 bases separated the two germline ends. Per germline, CDR1 MDHEN and CDR2 SYDVKM. CDR3 nucleotides: TGTGCCAGCAGTCCTCGGCAAAGCGCCTACGAGCAGTACTTC. This codes for CASSPRQSAYEQYF.

This clonotype was recorded at least ten times. The V gene is TRBV20-1, the J gene TRBJ2-1; possibly TRBD1 for D (5 bases). V lost 2 bases, J lost 2 bases, and 7 bases lay in between. Germline V CDR1 and CDR2: DFQATT, SNEGSKA (reference sequence). The CDR3 length is 13 residues. CDR3 bases: TGCAGTGCTAGACAGGGAACCTACAATGAGCAGTTCTTC. Its translation is CSARQGTYNEQFF.

V gene TRBV28 combines with J gene TRBJ2-4; 7 bases are shared with TRBD1. This CDR3 has 16 amino acids. Per the germline V gene, CDR1 is MDHEN and CDR2 is SYDVKM. V was pared by 0 bases and J by 1 base, with 3 bases of the junction left unmatched. The CDR3 loop is CASSLWGTVAKNIQYF. DNA of the CDR3: TGTGCCAGCAGTTTATGGGGGACAGTGGCCAAAAACATTCAGTACTTC.

Many counts were recorded for this clonotype. This chain uses TRBV12-3 or TRBV12-4 with TRBJ2-2; 12 bases align to TRBD2. Unmatched junction bases numbered 8, after V lost 2 bases and J lost 1 base. The CDR3 contains 19 residues. CDR3 bases: TGTGCCAGCAGTTTATCGGGAGGACTAGCGGGGAGGAACACCGGGGAGCTGTTTTTT. This encodes CASSLSGGLAGRNTGELFF.

There are many counts of this clonotype. The genes are TRBV3-1 and TRBJ1-4; D is ambiguous. The CDR3 extends over 14 amino acids. With 0 bases removed from V and 8 bases from J, the gap between germline ends came to 10 bases. Germline lookup yields CDR1 LGHDT and CDR2 YNNKEL (reference sequence). As DNA, the CDR3 is TGTGCCAGCAGCCAAGATGGGTCGAGGGAAAAACTGTTTTTT. Residues: CASSQDGSREKLFF.

This clonotype has at least ten counts. This chain links TRBV28 with TRBJ1-5; D possibly corresponds to TRBD1 (5 bases). From germline, CDR1 is MDHEN and CDR2 SYDVKM. V lost 5 bases, J lost 2 bases, and 10 bases lay in between. The CDR3 spans 14 residues. The DNA for the CDR3 is TGTGCCAGCAGTAGACCGGGGGGCAATCAGCCCCAGCATTTT. Amino acids: CASSRPGGNQPQHF.

This clonotype came up once. V usage is TRBV19 and J usage is TRBJ1-5; D ambiguous. Germline V CDR1 and CDR2: LNHDA, SQIVND (reference sequence). V was clipped by 4 bases and J by 2 bases, with 9 bases between them. This CDR3 contains 14 residues. The CDR3 nucleotides are TGTGCCAGTAGTAACGGTGGCGGCAATCAGCCCCAGCATTTT. Translated, it gives CASSNGGGNQPQHF.

At least ten counts were recorded for this clonotype. The chain is built from TRBV7-2 and TRBJ1-1, with D hard to call. V dropped 2 bases and J dropped 1 base, with 8 bases sitting between them. Germline V lookup: CDR1 SGHTA, CDR2 FQGNSA. The CDR3 spans 14 residues. The CDR3 sequence: CASSLPEGNTEAFF. CDR3 bases: TGTGCCAGCAGCTTACCAGAAGGGAACACTGAAGCTTTCTTT.

This chain joins TRBV5-1 and TRBJ2-7, with TRBD2 matching over 8 bases. Germline V gene lookup returns CDR1 SGHRS and CDR2 YFSETQ. The trim removed 0 bases at V and 2 bases at J, leaving 10 bases unmatched. The CDR3 runs to 17 residues. CDR3: CASSLEVSGMNPYEQYF. The CDR3 region has the DNA TGCGCCAGCAGCTTGGAGGTTAGCGGGATGAACCCCTACGAGCAGTACTTC.

This clonotype was seen more than once but under ten times. The CDR3: CASSFSPVLYGYTF. Written as DNA, the CDR3 is TGTGCCAGCAGTTTTTCCCCAGTTCTCTATGGCTACACCTTC. V usage is TRBV27 and J usage is TRBJ1-2; no definite D call. The CDR3 totals 14 residues. Trimming stripped 3 bases from V and 4 bases from J, with 12 bases between. The germline gives CDR1 MNHEY, CDR2 SMNVEV (reference sequence).

In its sample, this clonotype was seen a few times. The rearrangement uses TRBV28 and TRBJ2-1; tentative D call: TRBD1 (6 bases). The V gene's germline CDR1 is MDHEN and CDR2 SYDVKM. Between the trimmed V and J ends, which lost 6 bases and 8 bases, there was a span of 14 bases. This CDR3 has 13 amino acids. The CDR3 sequence is CASRSTGTYEQFF. The CDR3 nucleotides read TGTGCCAGCAGGAGTACAGGGACCTATGAGCAGTTCTTC.

CDR3 in amino acids: CASGPKNTEAFF. The CDR3 DNA follows: TGTGCCAGCGGTCCCAAGAACACTGAAGCTTTCTTT. The V call is TRBV2, the J call TRBJ1-1; D remains ambiguous. The germline V and J ends were trimmed by 8 bases and 1 base, with 8 bases remaining between them. The CDR3 extends over 12 amino acids. Germline loops: CDR1 SNHLY, CDR2 FYNNEI. The full variable domain, rest sourced from reference TRBV2 and TRBJ1-1, is EPEVTQTPSHQVTQMGQEVILRCVPISNHLYFYWYRQILGQKVEFLVSFYNNEISEKSEIFDDQFSVERPDGSNFTLKIRSTKLEDSAMYFCASGPKNTEAFFGQGTRLTVV.

Many counts were recorded for this clonotype. The V gene is TRBV2, the J gene TRBJ2-7; perhaps TRBD1 as D (6 bases). The germline V and J ends were trimmed by 3 bases and 3 bases, with 12 bases remaining between them. This CDR3 has 14 residues. Germline V lookup: CDR1 SNHLY, CDR2 FYNNEI. The chain's CDR3 is CASSDRGHGYEQYF. The CDR3 DNA is TGTGCCAGCAGTGACAGGGGACATGGCTACGAGCAGTACTTC.

The gene calls are TRBV5-1 and TRBJ2-5; D is uncertain. CDR3 length: 16 residues. CDR1 SGHRS and CDR2 YFSETQ come from the germline V gene. V was cut by 0 bases and J by 1 base, with 13 bases left in between. CDR3 residues: CASSLEVRAPQETQYF. CDR3 coding DNA: TGCGCCAGCAGCTTGGAGGTTCGGGCCCCCCAAGAGACCCAGTACTTC.

This clonotype was detected a few times. This chain joins TRBV28 and TRBJ2-2; the D gene is possibly TRBD1 (6 bases). Trimming pared 6 bases from V and 3 bases from J, leaving 14 bases between. The germline CDR1 and CDR2 sequences are MDHEN and SYDVKM. The CDR3 runs 15 residues. The CDR3 DNA reads TGTGCCAGCAGGTGGACAGTAACCGACACCGGGGAGCTGTTTTTT. Residues: CASRWTVTDTGELFF.

This clonotype has at least ten counts. The chain joins TRBV24-1 to TRBJ2-3; 12 nucleotides match TRBD2. The CDR3 runs 16 residues. V dropped 3 bases and J dropped 2; count of bases not matched to a gene: 2. CDR1 and CDR2 (germline): KGHDR, SFDVKD. CDR3 sequence: CATSDRLAGDTDTQYF. The CDR3 region has the DNA TGTGCCACCAGTGATCGACTAGCGGGGGACACAGATACGCAGTATTTT.

CDR3 residues: CASSPLLGPANEKLFF. DNA for the CDR3: TGTGCCAGCAGTCCCCTCTTAGGGCCGGCTAATGAAAAACTGTTTTTT. V and J are TRBV28 and TRBJ1-4; no reliable D call. The CDR3 is 16 residues long. Germline assignment: CDR1 MDHEN and CDR2 SYDVKM. Trimming cost V 5 bases and J 3 bases, with 16 bases left between them.

This clonotype occurred a few times. This chain connects TRBV5-5 to TRBJ2-3; TRBD1 matches 10 bases. The CDR3 has 18 residues. Germline CDR1 is SGHKS and CDR2 is YYEKEE (reference sequence). V lost 4 bases to trimming and J lost 1 base; unmatched junction nucleotides: 12. The CDR3 DNA is TGTGCCAGCAGCGCCCGGGACAGGGGACCATGGGGCACAGATACGCAGTATTTT. Translated: CASSARDRGPWGTDTQYF.

This rearrangement joins TRBV7-9 to TRBJ2-3; D call uncertain. V lost 10 bases and J 0 bases, leaving 17 bases between the germline ends. This CDR3 comprises 15 residues. Germline V gene data show CDR1 as SEHNR and CDR2 as FQNEAQ (reference sequence). Here the CDR3 reads CATQSGFSSTDTQYF. Written as DNA, the CDR3 is TGTGCCACCCAGAGTGGCTTCTCCAGCACAGATACGCAGTATTTT.

The genes are TRBV5-6 and TRBJ2-7; D remains ambiguous. In germline, CDR1 is SGHDT, CDR2 YYEEEE. CDR3 length equals 13 residues. V shed 0 bases and J shed 7 bases, with 11 bases lying between them. CDR3: CASSLAEWGEQYF. The CDR3 DNA follows: TGTGCCAGCAGCTTGGCCGAATGGGGAGAGCAGTACTTC.

The gene calls are TRBV4-2 and TRBJ1-2; no definite D call. Trimming cost V 1 base and J 5 bases, with 14 bases left between them. Looked up from germline, CDR1 is LGHNA and CDR2 is YNFKEQ. The CDR3 is 15 residues long. The CDR3 nucleotides are TGTGCCAGCAGCCAAGGGGCAGCGCTCGATTATGGCTACACCTTC. As protein: CASSQGAALDYGYTF.